Detailed here is one T cell receptor beta chain. Its antigen is not known. Clones were read by immunoSEQ multiplex PCR, and TCRdb kept only the in-frame ones, dropping some. The table shows about 90,000 clones, with approximately 90% occurring only once. This record comes from a study of T cell responses to AZD1222 COVID-19 vaccine. V was pared by 3 bases and J by 1 base, with 6 bases between. The CDR3 contains 13 residues. Findings of the study overall: Researchers took repertoire samples only after the peak T cell response had come. Only a handful of AZD1222 recipients, more than 5 in all, had baseline seropositivity. White British people made up most donors, females outnumbered males, and clonal diversity was possibly underestimated.

The chain has TRBV12-3 or TRBV12-4 and TRBJ1-1; D is undetermined. The TCR was taken from an adult who received the AZD1222 COVID-19 vaccine. Specimen: peripheral blood, collected 28 days after the second AZD1222 dose. The CDR3 here is CASSFFGNTEAFF. CDR3 DNA: TGTGCCAGCAGTTTTTTCGGGAACACTGAAGCTTTCTTT.